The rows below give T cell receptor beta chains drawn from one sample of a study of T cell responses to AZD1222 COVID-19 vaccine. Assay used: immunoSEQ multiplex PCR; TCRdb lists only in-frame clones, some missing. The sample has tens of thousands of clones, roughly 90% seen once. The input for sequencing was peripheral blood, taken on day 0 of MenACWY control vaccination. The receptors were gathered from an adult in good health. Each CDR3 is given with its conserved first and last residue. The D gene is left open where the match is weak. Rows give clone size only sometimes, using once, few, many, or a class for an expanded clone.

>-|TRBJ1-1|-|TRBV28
TGTGCCAGCAGTTTATGGGCGAACCTCCCGAACACTGAAGCTTTCTTT
CASSLWANLPNTEAFF
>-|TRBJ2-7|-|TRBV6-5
TGTGCCAGCAGTTACCCCCAGGGAAAGTCCTACGAGCAGTACTTC
CASSYPQGKSYEQYF
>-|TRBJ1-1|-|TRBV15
TGTGCCACCAGCAGAGATCCGGGTTTCACTGAAGCTTTCTTT
CATSRDPGFTEAFF
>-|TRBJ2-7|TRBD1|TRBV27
TGTGCCAGCAGTTTCCTACCGGACAGGGAGGCCGAGCAGTACTTC
CASSFLPDREAEQYF
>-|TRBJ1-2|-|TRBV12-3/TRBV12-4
TGTGCCAGCAGTTTAAAATCTAACTATGGCTACACCTTC
CASSLKSNYGYTF
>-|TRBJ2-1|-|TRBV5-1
TGCGCCAGCAGCTTGGACGGGGGCTCCTACAATGAGCAGTTCTTC
CASSLDGGSYNEQFF
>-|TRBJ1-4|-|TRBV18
TGTGCCAGCTCCCCCTTGGGGGCAACTAATGAAAAACTGTTTTTT
CASSPLGATNEKLFF
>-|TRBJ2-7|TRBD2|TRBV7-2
TGTGCCAGCAGCTACACGAGCGGGGGGGCCTACGAGCAGTACTTC
CASSYTSGGAYEQYF
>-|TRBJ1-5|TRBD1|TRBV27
TGTGCCAGCAGTCCCCCGGGACAGGGTGGGCAGCCCCAGCATTTT
CASSPPGQGGQPQHF
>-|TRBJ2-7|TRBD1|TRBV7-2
TGTGCCAGCAGCGTGGGCGGCAGGGGGCTGGCGAGTGGGTACTACGAGCAGTACTTC
CASSVGGRGLASGYYEQYF
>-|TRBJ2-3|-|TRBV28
TGTGCCAGCAGTTTCTTAGACGCGAGGGGGGCCAATACGCAGTATTTT
CASSFLDARGANTQYF
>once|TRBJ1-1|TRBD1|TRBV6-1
TGTGCCAGCAGTGAAGTAGGGACAGGGGGGTCGAATACTGAAGCTTTCTTT
CASSEVGTGGSNTEAFF
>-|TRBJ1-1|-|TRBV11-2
TGTGCCAGCAGCTCCCGGGGGGTCACTGAAGCTTTCTTT
CASSSRGVTEAFF
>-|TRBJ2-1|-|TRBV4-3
TGCGCCAGCAGCCAAGATCGCGGGCTGTCCAATGAGCAGTTCTTC
CASSQDRGLSNEQFF
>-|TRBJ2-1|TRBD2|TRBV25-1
TGTGCCAGCAGCGGACTAGCGGGGGCCTACAATGAGCAGTTCTTC
CASSGLAGAYNEQFF
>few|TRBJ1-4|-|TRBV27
TGTGCCAGCAGTTTGCGGGGGAAGAGGGAAAAACTGTTTTTT
CASSLRGKREKLFF
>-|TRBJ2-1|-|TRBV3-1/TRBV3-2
TGTGCCAGCAGCGACATCTACAATGAGCAGTTCTTC
CASSDIYNEQFF
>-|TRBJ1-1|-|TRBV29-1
TGCAGCGTCCCGGGACGAGGTGAAGCTTTCTTT
CSVPGRGEAFF
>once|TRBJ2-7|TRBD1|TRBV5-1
TGCGCCAGCAGCTTTACACAGGGGGCTTCCTACGAGCAGTACTTC
CASSFTQGASYEQYF
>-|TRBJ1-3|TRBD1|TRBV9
TGTGCCAGCAGCGCCCTCGACAGGGTACCTGGAAACACCATATATTTT
CASSALDRVPGNTIYF
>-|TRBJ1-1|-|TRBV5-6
TGTGCCAGCAGCTACTACAGGGAGACTGAAGCTTTCTTT
CASSYYRETEAFF
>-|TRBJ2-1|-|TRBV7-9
TGTGCCAGCAGCCGAATCGAAAACAATGAGCAGTTCTTC
CASSRIENNEQFF
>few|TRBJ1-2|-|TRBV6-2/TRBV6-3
TGTGCCAGCAGTTATTGGAGCTATGGCTACACCTTC
CASSYWSYGYTF
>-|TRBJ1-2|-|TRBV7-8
TGTGCCAGCAGCGTAACGGCAGACTATGGCTACACCTTC
CASSVTADYGYTF
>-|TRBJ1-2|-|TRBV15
TGTGCCACCAGCAGAGATCCGGGGGGCGCCGGCTATGGCTACACCTTC
CATSRDPGGAGYGYTF
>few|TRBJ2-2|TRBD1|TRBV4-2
TGTGCCAGCAGCCAGCAACAGGGGGCGAGGAACACCGGGGAGCTGTTTTTT
CASSQQQGARNTGELFF
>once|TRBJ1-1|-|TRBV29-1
TGCAGCACGCGACGACAGATGAACACTGAAGCTTTCTTT
CSTRRQMNTEAFF
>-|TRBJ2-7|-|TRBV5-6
TGTGCCAGCAGCTTGGCCAAGGGGCCCCTGTACGAGCAGTACTTC
CASSLAKGPLYEQYF
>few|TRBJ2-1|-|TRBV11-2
TGTGCCAGCAGCTTAGAATCTGGGCTCTACTCTCGAGGGGCCGGTGAGCAGTTCTTC
CASSLESGLYSRGAGEQFF
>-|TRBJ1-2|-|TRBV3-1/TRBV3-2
TGTGCCAGCAGCCCAGAGGTATACGCTAACTATGGCTACACCTTC
CASSPEVYANYGYTF
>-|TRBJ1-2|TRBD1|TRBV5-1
TGCGCCAGCAGCCAGGGACAGGGGGTCTATGGCTACACCTTC
CASSQGQGVYGYTF
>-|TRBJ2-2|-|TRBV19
TGTGCCAGTTTGGAGCACACCGGGGAGCTGTTTTTT
CASLEHTGELFF
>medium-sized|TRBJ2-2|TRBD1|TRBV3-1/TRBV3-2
TGTGCCAGCGGACAGGGGATCGGGGAGCTGTTTTTT
CASGQGIGELFF
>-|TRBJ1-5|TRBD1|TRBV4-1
TGCGCCAGCAGGCCAACACAGGGGTCCCGCAGGCCCCAGCATTTT
CASRPTQGSRRPQHF
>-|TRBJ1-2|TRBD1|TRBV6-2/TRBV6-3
TGTGCCAGCAGTTACTCAGACAGGGGTCCCTATGGCTACACCTTC
CASSYSDRGPYGYTF
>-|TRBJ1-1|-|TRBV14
TGTGCCAGCAGCCAAGACCTGCCGGCGCAGGGGATATTCGGGACTGAAGCTTTCTTT
CASSQDLPAQGIFGTEAFF
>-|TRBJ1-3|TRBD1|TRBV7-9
TGTGCCAGCAGCTTCCGGGGACAGGCTATAACTGGAAACACCATATATTTT
CASSFRGQAITGNTIYF
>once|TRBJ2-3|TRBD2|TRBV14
TGTGCCAGCAGCCAACCTAGTAGCGGGGGGGCAGATACGCAGTATTTT
CASSQPSSGGADTQYF
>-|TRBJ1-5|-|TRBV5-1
TGCGCCAGCAGCTACCTGCCCCAGGGTGGTAATCAGCCCCAGCATTTT
CASSYLPQGGNQPQHF
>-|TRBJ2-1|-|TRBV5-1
TGCGCCAGCAGCTCTACAGGTGAGAGAAACAATGAGCAGTTCTTC
CASSSTGERNNEQFF
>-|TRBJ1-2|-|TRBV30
TGTGCCTGCCCGCTGGGCCTACATGGCTACACCTTC
CACPLGLHGYTF
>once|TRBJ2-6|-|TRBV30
TGTGCCTGGACCGGGGTCTCTGGGGCCAACGTCCTGACTTTC
CAWTGVSGANVLTF
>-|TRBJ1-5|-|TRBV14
TGTGCCAGCAGCCAGGGCAGTGGGGGGACGCAGCCCCAGCATTTT
CASSQGSGGTQPQHF
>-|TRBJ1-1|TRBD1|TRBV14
TGTGCCAGCAGCCAATTGAACATGGACAGGGCCATAGGTACTGAAGCTTTCTTT
CASSQLNMDRAIGTEAFF
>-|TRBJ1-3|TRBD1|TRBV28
TGTGCCAGCACCCATGGGCTCTCAGGGGGGACGTCTGGAAACACCATATATTTT
CASTHGLSGGTSGNTIYF
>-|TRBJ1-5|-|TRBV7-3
TGTGCCAGCAGCCACCAGCGGAGTGCGAAAGGTAATCAGCCCCAGCATTTT
CASSHQRSAKGNQPQHF
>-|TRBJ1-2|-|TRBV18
TGTGCCAGCTCGCTTCGGACGTCTCAACAGGGCGATGGCTACACCTTC
CASSLRTSQQGDGYTF